This record covers a single T cell receptor beta chain. The data derive from a study of blood T cell repertoires in COVID-19. Two negative PCRs, clearance, or symptom resolution had been documented for recovered Cohort 3 donors. The CDR3 sequence is 18 residues long. Trimming at V came to 6 bases and at J to 9 bases, leaving 19 bases not matched to a gene. Germline loops: CDR1 SGHAT, CDR2 FQNNGV. The protocol was immunoSEQ multiplex PCR, while the TCRdb copy is restricted to in-frame clones and leaves out a portion. The table records approximately 200,000 clones, roughly 85% of them present only once.

V usage is TRBV11-2 and J usage is TRBJ2-1; 11 bases match TRBD2. The receptor was isolated from a man aged 35 to 55 who had recovered from COVID-19. Sequencing was done on a sample of PBMCs or T cells enriched from blood (not recorded which). The DNA for the CDR3 is TGTGCCAGCAGTCCAAGGACTAGCGGGTATCAAGAGGCGGCTGAGCAGTTCTTC. Its translation is CASSPRTSGYQEAAEQFF.